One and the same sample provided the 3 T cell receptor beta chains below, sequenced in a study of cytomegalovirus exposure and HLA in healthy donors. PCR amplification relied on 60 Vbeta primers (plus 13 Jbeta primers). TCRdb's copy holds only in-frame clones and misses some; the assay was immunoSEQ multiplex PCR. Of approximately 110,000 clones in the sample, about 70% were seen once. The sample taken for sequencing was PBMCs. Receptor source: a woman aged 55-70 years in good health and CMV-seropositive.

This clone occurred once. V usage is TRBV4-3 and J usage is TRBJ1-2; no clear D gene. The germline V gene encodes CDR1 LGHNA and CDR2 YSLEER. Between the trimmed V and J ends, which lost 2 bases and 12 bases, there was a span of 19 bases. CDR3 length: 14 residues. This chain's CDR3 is CASSQFERARPDTF. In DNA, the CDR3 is TGCGCCAGCAGCCAATTCGAGCGGGCCCGGCCCGACACCTTC.

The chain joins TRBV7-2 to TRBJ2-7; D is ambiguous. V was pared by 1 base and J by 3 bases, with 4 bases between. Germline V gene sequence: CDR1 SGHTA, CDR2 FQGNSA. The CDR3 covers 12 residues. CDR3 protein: CASSLGSYEQYF. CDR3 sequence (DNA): TGTGCCAGCAGCTTAGGGAGCTACGAGCAGTACTTC.

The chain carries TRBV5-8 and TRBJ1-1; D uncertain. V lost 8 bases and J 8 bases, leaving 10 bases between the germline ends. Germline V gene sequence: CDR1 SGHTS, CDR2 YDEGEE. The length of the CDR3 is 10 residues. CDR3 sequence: CASYAQEAFF. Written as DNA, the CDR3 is TGTGCCAGTTACGCACAGGAAGCTTTCTTT.